The text below deals with one TCR beta chain. The record originates from a study of identical twins. TCRdb passed the 5' RACE reads through MiXCR, listing each CDR3 protein once. Among 350,000 to 600,000 distinct CDR3 sequences listed, approximately 15% were seen once. This CDR3 comprises 16 residues. The germline V and J ends were trimmed by 2 bases and 4 bases, with 16 bases remaining between them. The same data also went into a second study, on yellow fever vaccine responses in identical twins. As that report states: In identical twins, vaccine T cell responses appeared partly shared and partly individual.

The receptor was derived from a woman aged 18 to 35 in good health. What was sequenced was CD4+ T cells sorted from blood. V is TRBV12-3 or TRBV12-4 and J is TRBJ2-3; D possibly corresponds to TRBD2 (5 bases). For the CDR3, the DNA is TGTGCCAGCAGTTTACGGTCTGGGAGAAGCGCAGATACGCAGTATTTT. It yields the protein CASSLRSGRSADTQYF.